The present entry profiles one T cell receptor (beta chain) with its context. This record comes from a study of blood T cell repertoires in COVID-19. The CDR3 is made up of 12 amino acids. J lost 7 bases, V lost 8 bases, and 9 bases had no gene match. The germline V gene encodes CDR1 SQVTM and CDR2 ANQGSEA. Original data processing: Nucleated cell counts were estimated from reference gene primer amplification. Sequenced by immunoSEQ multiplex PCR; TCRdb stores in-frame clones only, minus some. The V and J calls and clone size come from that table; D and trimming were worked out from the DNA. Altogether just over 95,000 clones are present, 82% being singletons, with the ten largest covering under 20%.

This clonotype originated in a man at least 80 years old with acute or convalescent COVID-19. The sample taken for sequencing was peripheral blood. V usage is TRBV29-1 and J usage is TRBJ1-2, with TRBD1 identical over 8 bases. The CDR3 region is CSTDRGTGGYTF. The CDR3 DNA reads TGCAGCACCGACAGGGGAACAGGTGGCTACACCTTC. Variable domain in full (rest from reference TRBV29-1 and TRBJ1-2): SAVISQKPSRDICQRGTSLTIQCQVDSQVTMMFWYRQQPGQSLTLIATANQGSEATYESGFVIDKFPISRPNLTFSTLTVSNMSPEDSSIYLCSTDRGTGGYTFGSGTRLTVV.